The rows below give T cell receptor beta chains drawn from one sample of a study of radiation and T cells in renal cell carcinoma. TCRdb's table, derived via immunoSEQ multiplex PCR, lists solely in-frame clones and lacks some. This sample has approximately 86,000 clones, with approximately 86% found just once. The starting material was blood, obtained from a patient whose treatment included radiotherapy and nephrectomy. The receptors stem from a man between 50 and 59 years old with renal cell carcinoma. CDR3s include the opening cysteine and the closing phenylalanine or tryptophan. Fields, in order: clone size, V gene, J gene, D gene, CDR3 protein. D genes are given only for firm matches. Only part of the rows carry a size: once, few, many, or a class if the clone is expanded.

clone size: -; V gene: TRBV5-1; J gene: TRBJ2-1; D gene: -; CDR3 protein: CASSVGLVLSNEQFF
clone size: -; V gene: TRBV5-1; J gene: TRBJ2-2; D gene: TRBD2; CDR3 protein: CASRLAGANTGELFF
clone size: -; V gene: TRBV12-5; J gene: TRBJ1-5; D gene: -; CDR3 protein: CASGLGGIENQPQHF
clone size: once; V gene: TRBV19; J gene: TRBJ2-7; D gene: TRBD2; CDR3 protein: CASSKDGRAGYEQYF
clone size: -; V gene: TRBV11-2; J gene: TRBJ2-7; D gene: -; CDR3 protein: CASSYPPLGAGNYEQYF
clone size: -; V gene: TRBV6-5; J gene: TRBJ2-2; D gene: -; CDR3 protein: CASSYGMTGTGELFF
clone size: -; V gene: TRBV6-6; J gene: TRBJ2-3; D gene: TRBD2; CDR3 protein: CASSYSGLVPDTQYF
clone size: -; V gene: TRBV11-2; J gene: TRBJ1-4; D gene: -; CDR3 protein: CASSSLRGRTNEKLFF
clone size: -; V gene: TRBV13; J gene: TRBJ2-5; D gene: TRBD1; CDR3 protein: CASSIRQGGGETQYF
clone size: -; V gene: TRBV28; J gene: TRBJ2-7; D gene: -; CDR3 protein: CASSLGESYEQYF
clone size: -; V gene: TRBV5-8; J gene: TRBJ2-1; D gene: -; CDR3 protein: CASSRNRDPGHEQFF
clone size: -; V gene: TRBV5-1; J gene: TRBJ2-2; D gene: -; CDR3 protein: CASSSATTNTGELFF
clone size: once; V gene: TRBV21-1; J gene: TRBJ1-2; D gene: -; CDR3 protein: CASPGGRGDYGYTF
clone size: -; V gene: TRBV27; J gene: TRBJ1-5; D gene: -; CDR3 protein: CASSLGRDQPQHF
clone size: few; V gene: TRBV7-9; J gene: TRBJ2-6; D gene: -; CDR3 protein: CAGPEGAGANVLTF
clone size: -; V gene: TRBV4-3; J gene: TRBJ2-3; D gene: -; CDR3 protein: CASSQDEGDTDTQYF
clone size: -; V gene: TRBV2; J gene: TRBJ2-3; D gene: TRBD2; CDR3 protein: CASRRLAGVIGTDTQYF
clone size: -; V gene: TRBV28; J gene: TRBJ2-7; D gene: TRBD1; CDR3 protein: CASRVPTGNLYEQYF
clone size: -; V gene: TRBV5-6; J gene: TRBJ2-7; D gene: TRBD2; CDR3 protein: CASSKLAGGTYEQYF
clone size: -; V gene: TRBV27; J gene: TRBJ2-1; D gene: TRBD1; CDR3 protein: CASSPRDRDYNEQFF
clone size: -; V gene: TRBV7-2; J gene: TRBJ2-1; D gene: -; CDR3 protein: CASSLAASSAYNEQFF
clone size: -; V gene: TRBV9; J gene: TRBJ2-7; D gene: TRBD1; CDR3 protein: CASSVVGTGEEQYF
clone size: -; V gene: TRBV30; J gene: TRBJ2-1; D gene: TRBD2; CDR3 protein: CAWSQTSGGALTFYEQFF
clone size: -; V gene: TRBV27; J gene: TRBJ1-6; D gene: -; CDR3 protein: CASRRDGANSPLHF
clone size: -; V gene: TRBV7-6; J gene: TRBJ2-4; D gene: -; CDR3 protein: CASSSEIQNIQYF
clone size: -; V gene: TRBV30; J gene: TRBJ2-5; D gene: TRBD1; CDR3 protein: CALATGAQETQYF
clone size: -; V gene: TRBV6-1; J gene: TRBJ1-4; D gene: -; CDR3 protein: CASYLIGQLFF
clone size: -; V gene: TRBV7-2; J gene: TRBJ2-7; D gene: -; CDR3 protein: CASSLSFRTTYEQYF
clone size: -; V gene: TRBV18; J gene: TRBJ2-2; D gene: TRBD2; CDR3 protein: CASSPLAGGPTGELFF
clone size: -; V gene: TRBV7-3; J gene: TRBJ2-5; D gene: -; CDR3 protein: CASSLQGGLQETQYF
clone size: -; V gene: TRBV5-1; J gene: TRBJ2-3; D gene: -; CDR3 protein: CASSLAVAHAIADTQYF
clone size: few; V gene: TRBV4-3; J gene: TRBJ2-5; D gene: TRBD2; CDR3 protein: CASSQDLRGGGETQYF
clone size: once; V gene: TRBV5-4; J gene: TRBJ2-7; D gene: -; CDR3 protein: CASRSTGLGAYEQYF
clone size: -; V gene: TRBV9; J gene: TRBJ2-1; D gene: -; CDR3 protein: CASSVGFRSSYNEQFF
clone size: -; V gene: TRBV28; J gene: TRBJ2-7; D gene: -; CDR3 protein: CASIQEGVFSEQYF
clone size: few; V gene: TRBV7-6; J gene: TRBJ2-3; D gene: TRBD1; CDR3 protein: CASRSAGTGTDTQYF
clone size: few; V gene: TRBV5-5; J gene: TRBJ1-1; D gene: TRBD1; CDR3 protein: CASSRDSRTEAFF
clone size: -; V gene: TRBV14; J gene: TRBJ2-7; D gene: -; CDR3 protein: CASSQRAEQYF
clone size: -; V gene: TRBV7-8; J gene: TRBJ2-1; D gene: -; CDR3 protein: CASSPGTQGEQFF
clone size: few; V gene: TRBV13; J gene: TRBJ2-4; D gene: TRBD2; CDR3 protein: CASSSGGIAGESAKNIQYF